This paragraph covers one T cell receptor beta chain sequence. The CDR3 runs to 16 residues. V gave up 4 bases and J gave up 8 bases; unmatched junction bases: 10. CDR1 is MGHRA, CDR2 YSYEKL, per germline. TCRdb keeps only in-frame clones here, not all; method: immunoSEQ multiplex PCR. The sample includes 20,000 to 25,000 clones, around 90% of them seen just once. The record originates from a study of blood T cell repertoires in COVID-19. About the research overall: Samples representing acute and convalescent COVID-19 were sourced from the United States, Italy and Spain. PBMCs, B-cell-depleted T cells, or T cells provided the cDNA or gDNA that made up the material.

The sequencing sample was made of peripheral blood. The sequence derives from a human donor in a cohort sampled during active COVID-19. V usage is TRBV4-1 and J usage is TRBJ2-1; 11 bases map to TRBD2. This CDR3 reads CASSPTSGGTLHEQFF. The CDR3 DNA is TGCGCCAGCAGCCCTACTAGCGGGGGCACGCTACATGAGCAGTTCTTC.